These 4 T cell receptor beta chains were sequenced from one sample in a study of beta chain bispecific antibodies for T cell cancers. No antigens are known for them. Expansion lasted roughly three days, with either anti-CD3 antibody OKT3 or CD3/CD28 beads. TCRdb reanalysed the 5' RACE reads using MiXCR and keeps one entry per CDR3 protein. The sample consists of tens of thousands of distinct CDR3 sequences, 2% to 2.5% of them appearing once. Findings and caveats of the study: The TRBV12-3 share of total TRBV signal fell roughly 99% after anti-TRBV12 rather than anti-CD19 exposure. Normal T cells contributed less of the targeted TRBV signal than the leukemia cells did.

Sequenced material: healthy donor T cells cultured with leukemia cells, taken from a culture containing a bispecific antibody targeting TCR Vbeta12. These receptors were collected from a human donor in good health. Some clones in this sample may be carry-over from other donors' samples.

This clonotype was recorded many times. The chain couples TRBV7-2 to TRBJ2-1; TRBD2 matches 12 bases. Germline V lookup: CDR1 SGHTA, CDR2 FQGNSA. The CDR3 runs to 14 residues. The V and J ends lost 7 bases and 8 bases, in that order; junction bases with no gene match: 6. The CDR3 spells CASTLAGGLYEQFF. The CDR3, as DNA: TGTGCCAGCACTCTAGCGGGGGGGTTATATGAGCAGTTCTTC. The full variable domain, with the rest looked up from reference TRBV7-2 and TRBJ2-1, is GAGVSQSPSNKVTEKGKDVELRCDPISGHTALYWYRQSLGQGLEFLIYFQGNSAPDKSGLPSDRFSAERTGGSVSTLTIQRTQQEDSAVYLCASTLAGGLYEQFFGPGTRLTVL.

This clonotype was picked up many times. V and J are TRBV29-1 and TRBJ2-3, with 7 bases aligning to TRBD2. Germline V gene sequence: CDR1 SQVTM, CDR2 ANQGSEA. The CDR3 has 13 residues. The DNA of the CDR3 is TGCAGGCGAAGGGAGGGCCCCACAGATACGCAGTATTTT. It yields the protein CRRREGPTDTQYF.

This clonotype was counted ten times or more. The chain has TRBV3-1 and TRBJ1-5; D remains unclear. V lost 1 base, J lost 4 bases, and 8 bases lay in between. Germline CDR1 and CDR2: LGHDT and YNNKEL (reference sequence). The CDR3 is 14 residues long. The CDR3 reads CASSQGLSNQPQHF. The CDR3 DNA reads TGTGCCAGCAGCCAAGGGCTTTCTAATCAGCCCCAGCATTTT.

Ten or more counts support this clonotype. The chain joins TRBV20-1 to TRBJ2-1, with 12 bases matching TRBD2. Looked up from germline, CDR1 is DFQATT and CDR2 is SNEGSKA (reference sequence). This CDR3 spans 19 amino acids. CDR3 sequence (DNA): TGCAGCGTTGCTAGGGGGGGCCTAGCGGGGGGGCCACCGAGGGGTGAGCAGTTCTTC. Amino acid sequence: CSVARGGLAGGPPRGEQFF.